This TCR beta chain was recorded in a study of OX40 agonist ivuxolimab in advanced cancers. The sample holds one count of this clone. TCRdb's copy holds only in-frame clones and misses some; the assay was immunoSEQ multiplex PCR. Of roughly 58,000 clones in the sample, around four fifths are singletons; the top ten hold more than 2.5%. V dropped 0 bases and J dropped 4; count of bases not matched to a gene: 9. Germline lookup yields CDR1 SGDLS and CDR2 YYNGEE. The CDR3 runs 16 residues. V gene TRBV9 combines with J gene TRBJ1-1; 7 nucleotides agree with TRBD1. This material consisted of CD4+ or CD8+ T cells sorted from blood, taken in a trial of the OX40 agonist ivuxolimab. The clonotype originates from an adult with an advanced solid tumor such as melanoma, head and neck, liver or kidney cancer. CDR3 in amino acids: CASSVVRQGGGTEAFF. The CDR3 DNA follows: TGTGCCAGCAGCGTAGTCAGACAGGGAGGTGGCACTGAAGCTTTCTTT.